This T cell receptor (beta chain) was found in a study of T cells in Graves' hyperthyroidism and ophthalmopathy. Study at large: Peripheral blood samples were taken at initial diagnosis, prior to any treatment. Broader study findings: Among clonotypes expanded in thyroid above 0.001, most were also found in blood.

The CDR3 sequence is 14 residues long. V was cut by 2 bases and J by 6 bases, with 14 bases left in between. Comment on this clonotype: Antigen: not known.

Isolation of PBMCs was performed on around 9.3 ml fresh peripheral blood. RNA transcripts yielded amplified TCR beta CDR3 regions. The HTBI primer set drove a first-round RT-PCR of the TCR CDR3. MiXCR, applied by TCRdb to the multiplex PCR reads, yields one record per CDR3 protein. The data hold around 620,000 distinct CDR3 sequences, with 14% observed a single time. Sequencing was done on a sample of blood. The TCR sequence derives from a woman under 30 with Graves' ophthalmopathy. The V and J genes are TRBV12-3 or TRBV12-4 and TRBJ2-7; D is unresolved. The CDR3 sequence: CASSLRSGSGEQYF. The CDR3 DNA is TGTGCCAGCAGTTTAAGGAGTGGATCGGGCGAGCAGTACTTC.